This T cell receptor (beta chain) was documented in a study of blood T cell repertoires in COVID-19. As for the study in general: The United States, Italy and Spain provided the acute and convalescent COVID-19 samples. PBMCs, B-cell-depleted T cells, or T cells provided the cDNA or gDNA that made up the material.

In the study's own analysis: How many nucleated cells were present was estimated from reference gene primer amplification. Clones were sequenced by immunoSEQ multiplex PCR, and TCRdb holds only the in-frame ones, with some missing. V, J and clone size are those of that table, while D and trimming were read from the DNA. This table holds under 130,000 clones, roughly 85% found once. The specimen was peripheral blood. The TCR comes from an elderly woman with acute or convalescent COVID-19.

Here the CDR3 reads CASSEARGAKNIQYF. The DNA of the CDR3 is TGTGCCAGCAGTGAAGCTAGGGGAGCCAAAAACATTCAGTACTTC. The chain uses TRBV25-1 and TRBJ2-4; the D gene is possibly TRBD1 (5 bases). The CDR3 is 15 residues long. V lost 2 bases, J lost 0 bases, and 8 bases lay in between. The germline V gene has CDR1 MGHDK and CDR2 SYGVNS. The complete variable domain, with remaining parts taken from reference TRBV25-1 and TRBJ2-4, reads EADIYQTPRYLVIGTGKKITLECSQTMGHDKMYWYQQDPGMELHLIHYSYGVNSTEKGDLSSESTVSRIRTEHFPLTLESARPSHTSQYLCASSEARGAKNIQYFGAGTRLSVL.